These T cell receptor beta chains were read from a single sample in a study of intratumoral heterogeneity in liver cancer. Some clones are missing from TCRdb's copy, which holds only in-frame ones; the method was immunoSEQ multiplex PCR. The sample has 20,000 to 25,000 clones; 73% are singletons. The sample in question was tumor-adjacent normal tissue, obtained before any cancer treatment. The receptor source for this set is a woman in her 70s with hepatocellular carcinoma. CDR3s include the opening cysteine and the closing phenylalanine or tryptophan. Fields, in order: V gene, J gene, clone size, D gene, CDR3 protein, CDR3 DNA. A D gene is named only where the DNA matches it firmly. Clone size is stated in some rows and not others, as once, few, many or a class when expanded.

>TRBV9|TRBJ1-2|-|-
CASSAYDRTNYGYTF
TGTGCCAGCAGCGCCTATGACAGGACTAACTATGGCTACACCTTC
>TRBV28|TRBJ2-7|-|TRBD1
CASGRDRVSEQYF
TGTGCCAGCGGGCGGGACAGGGTAAGCGAGCAGTACTTC
>TRBV30|TRBJ1-5|few|-
CAWSGGASQPQHF
TGTGCCTGGAGTGGGGGGGCTAGTCAGCCCCAGCATTTT
>TRBV2|TRBJ2-1|-|-
CASTRDPPWFF
TGTGCCAGCACCCGGGACCCACCCTGGTTCTTC
>TRBV10-3|TRBJ2-1|-|-
CAISQTQSSYNEQFF
TGTGCCATCAGCCAGACCCAAAGCTCCTACAATGAGCAGTTCTTC
>TRBV2|TRBJ2-5|-|TRBD1
CASRDRVGETQYF
TGTGCCAGCAGGGACAGGGTGGGAGAGACCCAGTACTTC
>TRBV5-1|TRBJ2-7|-|TRBD1
CASSVGQSYEQYF
TGCGCCAGCAGCGTGGGACAGTCCTACGAGCAGTACTTC
>TRBV3-1/TRBV3-2|TRBJ2-3|once|TRBD2
CASSRLATRTDTQYF
TGTGCCAGCAGCCGACTAGCGACACGCACAGATACGCAGTATTTT
>TRBV9|TRBJ1-3|-|-
CASSVGGAGNTIYF
TGTGCCAGCAGCGTAGGGGGGGCTGGAAACACCATATATTTT
>TRBV4-2|TRBJ1-2|-|TRBD1
CASSRGTDYGYTF
TGTGCCAGCAGCCGAGGGACAGACTATGGCTACACCTTC
>TRBV7-3|TRBJ2-1|-|-
CASSLRGGFRANEQFF
TGTGCCAGCAGCTTAAGAGGCGGGTTTAGAGCCAATGAGCAGTTCTTC
>TRBV7-8|TRBJ1-4|-|-
CASSLGPHEKLFF
TGTGCCAGCAGCCTGGGACCCCATGAAAAACTGTTTTTT
>TRBV4-1|TRBJ1-1|-|-
CASSPVQGKFGAFF
TGCGCCAGCAGCCCCGTTCAGGGAAAATTCGGAGCTTTCTTT
>TRBV5-1|TRBJ2-5|-|-
CASSLDSERTQYF
TGCGCCAGCAGCTTGGACTCCGAAAGGACCCAGTACTTC
>TRBV9|TRBJ1-3|-|-
CASSSRSGNTIYF
TGTGCCAGCAGCTCCCGGTCGGGAAACACCATATATTTT
>TRBV3-1/TRBV3-2|TRBJ2-3|once|TRBD2
CARLAGGDTDTQYF
TGTGCCAGATTAGCGGGAGGGGACACAGATACGCAGTATTTT
>TRBV12-3/TRBV12-4|TRBJ1-2|-|-
CASRGTVGGYTF
TGTGCCAGCAGGGGGACGGTCGGTGGCTACACCTTC
>TRBV7-7|TRBJ2-3|-|TRBD2
CASSPGGGDYDTQYF
TGTGCTAGCAGCCCGGGCGGGGGGGACTACGATACGCAGTATTTT
>TRBV20-1|TRBJ2-1|-|-
CSASQDNEQFF
TGCAGTGCTAGTCAAGACAATGAGCAGTTCTTC
>TRBV28|TRBJ2-1|-|TRBD2
CASSRAGGPYEQFF
TGTGCCAGCTCGCGAGCGGGAGGGCCATATGAGCAGTTCTTC
>TRBV28|TRBJ2-7|-|TRBD1
CASSLLGQGSYEQYF
TGTGCCAGCAGTTTATTGGGACAGGGCAGCTACGAGCAGTACTTC
>TRBV7-6|TRBJ2-3|-|TRBD2
CASNLARERGTDTQYF
TGTGCCAGCAACTTAGCGCGGGAGAGAGGCACAGATACGCAGTATTTT
>TRBV5-1|TRBJ2-3|-|-
CASRQTNTDTQYF
TGCGCCAGCAGACAAACGAACACAGATACGCAGTATTTT
>TRBV7-9|TRBJ2-2|-|-
CARDQDTGELFF
TGTGCCAGAGATCAGGACACCGGGGAGCTGTTTTTT
>TRBV7-9|TRBJ2-1|-|-
CASSFTTWDNEQFF
TGTGCCAGCAGCTTTACTACTTGGGACAATGAGCAGTTCTTC
>TRBV4-1|TRBJ1-1|medium-sized|-
CASSQDAGNTEAFF
TGCGCCAGCAGCCAAGATGCAGGAAACACTGAAGCTTTCTTT
>TRBV5-1|TRBJ2-1|once|-
CASSLAASAGNEQFF
TGCGCCAGCAGCCTGGCGGCTAGCGCGGGAAATGAGCAGTTCTTC
>TRBV5-1|TRBJ1-2|-|-
CASSLKYRGYGYTF
TGCGCCAGCAGCCTCAAATATAGGGGCTATGGCTACACCTTC
>TRBV5-1|TRBJ2-5|once|-
CASSLTGFDKETQYF
TGCGCCAGCAGCTTGACAGGGTTCGATAAAGAGACCCAGTACTTC